This TCR beta chain derives from a study of Graves' ophthalmopathy and Graves' hyperthyroidism. Overall study findings and caveats: With around 88% sensitivity and 70% to 82% specificity, a 13-signature model separated ophthalmopathy from stable hyperthyroidism. Most thyroid clonotypes with frequency above 0.001 were detected in blood too.

For this clonotype: Its antigen is not identified.

An approximately 9.4 ml volume of fresh peripheral blood provided the PBMCs. For repertoire sequencing, the TCR beta CDR3 regions were amplified from RNA transcripts. First-round RT-PCR with HTBI primers preceded a second-round multiplex PCR. Via MiXCR, TCRdb re-called the multiplex PCR reads, giving one row per CDR3 protein. The table shows hundreds of thousands of distinct CDR3 sequences, with around a fifth occurring only once. Germline V gene data show CDR1 as SGHRS and CDR2 as YFSETQ. This CDR3 is built from 12 residues. Unmatched junction bases numbered 3, after V lost 5 bases and J lost 5 bases.

The specimen sequenced was peripheral blood. The rearrangement uses TRBV5-1 and TRBJ2-5; 7 bases are shared with TRBD2. The source of this sequence is a woman aged 18-29 years with stable Graves' hyperthyroidism. Some clones in this sample may be carry-over from other donors' samples. This chain's CDR3 is CASRAGRETQYF. CDR3 nucleotide sequence: TGCGCCAGCAGAGCGGGGAGGGAGACCCAGTACTTC.